These 2 T cell receptor beta chains share one sample of origin, sequenced in a study of vaccination and CD4 T cells after COVID-19. No antigen has been assigned to these receptors. Oncomine TCR Beta short-read sequencing was applied to DNA from cultured CD4+ T cells. TCRdb itself ran the PCR reads through MiXCR, one entry per CDR3 protein. The sample consists of some 21,000 distinct CDR3 sequences, about half of them appearing once. The time point denotes: late sampling 161 to 241 days after vaccination in a few convalescent patients. Treatment noted: roughly 10-day PBMC culture with coronavirus spike peptide pools or control peptides (ViraFEST assay). Sequencing used CD4+ T cells from blood, cultured in vitro, obtained about 7 months after SARS-CoV-2 vaccination. The source of these receptors is a human donor who had recovered from COVID-19.

The rearrangement links TRBV5-8 to TRBJ1-2, with no clear D. Germline CDR1 and CDR2: SGHTS and YDEGEE. V lost 0 bases and J 8 bases, leaving 14 bases between the germline ends. The CDR3 totals 14 residues. In DNA form, the CDR3 reads TGTGCCAGCAGCTTGGGGCCCCACCTCGAGGGCTACACCTTC. As protein: CASSLGPHLEGYTF. The full variable domain, its missing parts supplied by reference TRBV5-8 and TRBJ1-2, is EAGVTQSPTHLIKTRGQQATLRCSPISGHTSVYWYQQALGLGLQFLLWYDEGEERNRGNFPPRFSGRQFPNYSSELNVNALELEDSALYLCASSLGPHLEGYTFGSGTRLTVV.

This clonotype showed up just once. The CDR3 region is CASSLEVATHEQYF. CDR3 coding DNA: TGTGCCAGCAGCCTCGAGGTAGCGACTCACGAGCAGTACTTC. This sequence joins TRBV4-2 and TRBJ2-7, with a possible D match to TRBD2 (5 bases). Germline CDR1 is LGHNA and CDR2 is YNFKEQ. CDR3 size: 14 residues. Trimming removed 4 bases from V and 5 bases from J, with 15 bases in between.